The clone carrying this TCR beta chain has a single count. Its antigen is still unknown. The CDR3 spans 14 residues. CDR1 is MDHEN and CDR2 is SYDVKM in the germline V gene. Trimming shortened V by 0 bases and J by 8 bases, and 13 bases separated the two germline ends. Here immunoSEQ multiplex PCR was the method, and the copy in TCRdb shows in-frame clones only, minus some. This table holds about 770,000 clones, approximately 77% found once. This record belongs to a study of shared clonotypes between healthy human individuals. Study observations and caveats: A generally larger estimated richness was seen in naive subsets than in memory subsets.

Sequenced: memory CD4+ T cells sorted from blood. The subset denotes: CD45RA-negative fraction. The rearrangement uses TRBV28 and TRBJ1-2; D is perhaps TRBD1 (6 bases). This clonotype was obtained from a woman aged 25-40 years in good health. CDR3 in amino acids: CASSLWRTVGGYTF. The CDR3 DNA follows: TGTGCCAGCAGTTTATGGAGGACAGTCGGGGGCTACACCTTC.